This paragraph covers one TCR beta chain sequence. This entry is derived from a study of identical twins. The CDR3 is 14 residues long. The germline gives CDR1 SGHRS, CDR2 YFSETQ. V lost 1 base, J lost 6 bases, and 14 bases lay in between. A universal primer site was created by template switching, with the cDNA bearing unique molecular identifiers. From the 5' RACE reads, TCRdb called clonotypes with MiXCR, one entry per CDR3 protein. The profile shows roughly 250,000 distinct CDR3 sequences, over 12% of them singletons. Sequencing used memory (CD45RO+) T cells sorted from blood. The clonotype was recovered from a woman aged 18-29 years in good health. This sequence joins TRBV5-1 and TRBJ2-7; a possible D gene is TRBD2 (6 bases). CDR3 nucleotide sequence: TGCGCCAGCAGCTTGTCGGGAGAGGCAGGCGAGCAGTACTTC. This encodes CASSLSGEAGEQYF.